These T cell receptor beta chains were read from a single sample in a study of blood T cells in healthy people across ages. TCRdb reprocessed the 5' RACE reads with MiXCR, giving one entry per CDR3 protein. The sample shows around 800,000 distinct CDR3 sequences, around 42% of them seen only once. The sequenced sample was blood. The receptors stem from a man in his fifties or sixties in good health. Both conserved end residues are part of each CDR3. D genes are given only for firm matches. The size of a clone is reported for some rows only, either as once, few or many, or as a class for expanded clones.

d_gene	v_gene	abundance	j_gene	CDR3aa	CDR3nt
NA	TRBV6-2/TRBV6-3	once	TRBJ1-3	CASRPTGISGNTIYF	TGTGCCAGCAGACCGACAGGCATCTCTGGAAACACCATATATTTT
NA	TRBV9	few	TRBJ2-1	CASSVDLGHHNEQFF	TGTGCCAGCAGCGTAGATCTCGGCCACCACAATGAGCAGTTCTTC
TRBD1	TRBV20-1	once	TRBJ1-5	CSARERQGSGPQHF	TGCAGTGCTAGAGAGAGACAGGGGTCGGGGCCCCAGCATTTT
NA	TRBV7-6	few	TRBJ1-6	CASSPTGGRSPLHF	TGTGCCAGCAGCCCTACGGGGGGTCGGTCACCCCTCCACTTT
NA	TRBV24-1	few	TRBJ2-1	CATSLPGQTNNEQFF	TGTGCCACCAGCCTTCCAGGACAGACTAACAATGAGCAGTTCTTC
TRBD2	TRBV20-1	few	TRBJ2-7	CSARSSSGVLSYEQYF	TGCAGTGCTAGAAGTTCTAGCGGGGTCTTGTCCTACGAGCAGTACTTC
TRBD2	TRBV4-3	NA	TRBJ2-3	CASSQEALAGTTDTQYF	TGCGCCAGCAGCCAAGAAGCCCTAGCGGGTACCACAGATACGCAGTATTTT
NA	TRBV9	NA	TRBJ1-4	CASSVVEEGNEKLFF	TGTGCCAGCAGCGTAGTAGAGGAAGGTAATGAAAAACTGTTTTTT
TRBD1	TRBV5-6	NA	TRBJ1-6	CASSAWDRGGSPLHF	TGTGCCAGCAGCGCCTGGGACAGGGGTGGATCACCCCTCCACTTT
NA	TRBV4-3	NA	TRBJ1-6	CASSQEQGENSPLHF	TGCGCCAGCAGCCAAGAACAGGGCGAGAATTCACCCCTCCACTTT
NA	TRBV10-3	NA	TRBJ2-2	CAISEAGGGSGELFF	TGTGCCATCAGTGAGGCTGGCGGAGGATCCGGGGAGCTGTTTTTT
NA	TRBV29-1	few	TRBJ2-7	CSVEVRRDPYEQYF	TGCAGCGTTGAGGTCAGAAGAGACCCCTACGAGCAGTACTTC
TRBD1	TRBV7-9	NA	TRBJ1-2	CASSPRTGMNYGYTF	TGTGCCAGCAGCCCTCGGACAGGCATGAACTATGGCTACACCTTC
NA	TRBV5-1	NA	TRBJ2-7	CASSLEGLYEQYF	TGCGCCAGCAGCTTGGAGGGGCTCTACGAGCAGTACTTC
NA	TRBV15	few	TRBJ2-7	CATSREYGGFVEQYF	TGTGCCACCAGCAGGGAATACGGGGGCTTTGTCGAGCAGTACTTC
NA	TRBV5-1	NA	TRBJ2-2	CASSSTGPTGELFF	TGCGCCAGCAGCTCGACAGGCCCCACCGGGGAGCTGTTTTTT
NA	TRBV29-1	NA	TRBJ1-2	CSVKRASNYGYTF	TGCAGCGTTAAAAGGGCCAGCAACTATGGCTACACCTTC
NA	TRBV7-2	few	TRBJ2-7	CASSFNTGYNEQYF	TGTGCCAGCAGCTTTAATACAGGGTACAATGAGCAGTACTTC
TRBD2	TRBV7-2	many	TRBJ2-7	CASSLARGEQYF	TGTGCCAGCAGCCTGGCGCGGGGGGAGCAGTACTTC
TRBD1	TRBV10-3	few	TRBJ1-2	CAINPGGNYGYTF	TGTGCCATCAATCCAGGGGGCAACTATGGCTACACCTTC
NA	TRBV7-2	few	TRBJ1-6	CASSLGPGSTSPLHF	TGTGCCAGCAGCTTAGGGCCGGGAAGCACCTCACCCCTCCACTTT
TRBD1	TRBV7-2	once	TRBJ1-2	CASSLSQGGGYIF	TGTGCCAGCAGCTTAAGTCAGGGGGGGGGCTACATCTTC
NA	TRBV15	few	TRBJ2-1	CATSRVPFSVSYNEQFF	TGTGCCACCAGTAGAGTCCCCTTTAGCGTATCCTACAATGAGCAGTTCTTC
NA	TRBV4-3	once	TRBJ1-2	CASSQVIRGGNAVTDYGYTF	TGCGCCAGCAGCCAAGTTATACGGGGAGGGAACGCCGTAACGGACTACGGCTACACCTTC
NA	TRBV5-1	NA	TRBJ2-7	CASSIDGSSYEQYF	TGCGCCAGCAGCATAGACGGTAGCTCCTACGAGCAGTACTTC
TRBD1	TRBV6-5	few	TRBJ1-1	CASSLTGKGEAFF	TGTGCCAGCAGTTTGACAGGGAAGGGAGAAGCTTTCTTT
NA	TRBV30	NA	TRBJ2-3	CAGPSGAQYF	TGTGCGGGACCTAGTGGGGCGCAGTATTTT
NA	TRBV6-2/TRBV6-3	NA	TRBJ1-2	CASSLNGEVPLNTF	TGTGCCAGCAGTTTGAACGGAGAAGTACCTCTTAACACCTTC
TRBD2	TRBV20-1	NA	TRBJ2-1	CSADSGEGTNEQFF	TGCAGTGCTGATAGCGGGGAAGGGACCAATGAGCAGTTCTTC
TRBD1	TRBV28	few	TRBJ2-7	CASRTAGGFPYEQYF	TGTGCCAGCAGAACCGCAGGGGGCTTCCCCTACGAGCAGTACTTC
NA	TRBV3-1	NA	TRBJ2-2	CASSQDVLGYTGELFF	TGTGCCAGCAGCCAAGATGTCCTAGGGTACACCGGGGAGCTGTTTTTT
NA	TRBV20-1	NA	TRBJ1-5	CSAGGAARNQPQHF	TGCAGTGCTGGGGGTGCTGCTAGGAATCAGCCCCAGCATTTT
NA	TRBV4-3	NA	TRBJ1-6	CASSLRFGNSPLHF	TGCGCCAGCAGCCTGCGATTCGGTAATTCACCCCTCCACTTT
TRBD2	TRBV7-2	NA	TRBJ2-3	CASSLGGLAVGTQYF	TGTGCCAGCAGCTTAGGGGGACTAGCGGTGGGTACGCAGTATTTT
TRBD1	TRBV7-2	NA	TRBJ1-2	CASSSNFRALGTGDLYGYTF	TGTGCCAGCAGCTCAAATTTCCGGGCGTTAGGGACAGGCGACCTATATGGCTACACCTTC
TRBD1	TRBV24-1	few	TRBJ2-3	CATSDAGTGKTDTQYF	TGTGCCACCAGTGACGCCGGGACAGGGAAAACAGATACGCAGTATTTT
NA	TRBV5-1	NA	TRBJ1-2	CASSWRQGRGYTF	TGCGCCAGCAGCTGGCGGCAGGGCCGGGGCTACACCTTC
NA	TRBV11-1	few	TRBJ2-7	CASSLAGNHYEQYF	TGTGCCAGCAGCTTAGCAGGGAATCACTACGAGCAGTACTTC
NA	TRBV6-1	NA	TRBJ1-6	CASRSPGGNNSPLHF	TGTGCCAGCAGGTCTCCCGGGGGCAATAATTCACCCCTCCACTTT
NA	TRBV5-1	NA	TRBJ2-1	CASWMGPPGNEQFF	TGCGCCAGCTGGATGGGTCCTCCGGGGAATGAGCAGTTCTTC
TRBD2	TRBV6-2/TRBV6-3	many	TRBJ2-1	CASRDAGGAKFDEQFF	TGTGCCAGCAGAGACGCCGGGGGGGCAAAGTTCGATGAGCAGTTCTTC